These 8 T cell receptor beta chains were sequenced from one sample in a study of shared clonotypes between healthy human individuals. The naive CD8 fraction comprised CD45RO-negative cells positively selected for CCR7 and excluded terminally differentiated effector memory CD45RA+ cells. Repertoires were generated with immunoSEQ multiplex PCR, while TCRdb's copy carries only in-frame clones and drops some. The data show fewer than 800,000 clones, 92% seen once. Material for sequencing was naive CD8+ T cells sorted from blood. These receptors were obtained from a man aged 25-45 years in good health.

The gene calls are TRBV10-3 and TRBJ2-2, with 12 bases that match TRBD1. Per germline, CDR1 ENHRY and CDR2 SYGVKD. The CDR3 extends over 15 amino acids. V gave up 6 bases and J gave up 7 bases; unmatched junction bases: 6. CDR3 residues: CAISGTGGEVGELFF. Written as DNA, the CDR3 is TGTGCCATCAGCGGGACAGGGGGCGAGGTCGGGGAGCTGTTTTTT.

V usage is TRBV28 and J usage is TRBJ2-1, with D perhaps TRBD1 (5 bases). Germline assignment: CDR1 MDHEN and CDR2 SYDVKM. The CDR3 is made up of 17 amino acids. V was pared by 6 bases and J by 2 bases, with 20 bases between. In DNA, the CDR3 is TGTGCCAGCAGCCCCTACGGCACCTTGGGGCCCTACAATGAGCAGTTCTTC. Translating it yields CASSPYGTLGPYNEQFF.

The chain recombines TRBV4-1 with TRBJ2-5, with D maybe TRBD2 (5 bases). The V end lost 5 bases, the J end lost 1 base, and 11 bases lay between the germline ends. Germline V gene sequence: CDR1 MGHRA, CDR2 YSYEKL. The CDR3 covers 14 residues. CDR3: CASSSFGVQETQYF. CDR3 bases: TGCGCCAGCAGCTCCTTCGGGGTCCAAGAGACCCAGTACTTC.

The CDR3 nucleotides read TGCGCCAGCAGCCAAGACCTAGGAAGGACAGCGATCAATCAGCCCCAGCATTTT. This sequence encodes CASSQDLGRTAINQPQHF. The chain uses TRBV4-1 and TRBJ1-5; D may be TRBD1 (6 bases). Trimming removed 0 bases from V and 3 bases from J, with 18 bases in between. This CDR3 region has 18 residues. Germline V gene sequence: CDR1 MGHRA, CDR2 YSYEKL.

The chain joins TRBV12-2 to TRBJ1-5. TRBV12-2 is described as a pseudogene. The CDR3 has 17 amino acids. The CDR3 DNA reads TGTGCAAGTCGCCCCCTCGGATGGGGGTGTAGCAATCAGCCCCAGCATTTT. Its protein product is CASRPLGWGCSNQPQHF.

The J gene is TRBJ2-7, the V gene TRBV19; 7 nucleotides match TRBD1. The CDR3 is made up of 15 amino acids. The V segment lost 6 bases and the J segment 2 bases; nucleotides outside the gene matches: 10. CDR1 LNHDA and CDR2 SQIVND come from the germline V gene (reference sequence). CDR3 sequence: CASSQLPGQTYEQYF. The CDR3 DNA reads as TGTGCCAGTAGCCAACTACCGGGACAGACCTACGAGCAGTACTTC.

The chain carries TRBV7-2 and TRBJ2-2; 9 bases agree with TRBD2. There are 16 residues in the CDR3. CDR1 and CDR2 (germline): SGHTA, FQGNSA. Unmatched junction bases numbered 13, after V lost 6 bases and J lost 8 bases. The CDR3 region is CASRGPGLASWGELFF. CDR3 coding DNA: TGTGCCAGCAGAGGTCCGGGACTAGCATCTTGGGGGGAGCTGTTTTTT.

In its sample, this clone was seen a few times. The chain recombines TRBV27 with TRBJ2-1; 8 positions match TRBD2. Germline loops: CDR1 MNHEY, CDR2 SMNVEV (reference sequence). The CDR3 sequence is 15 residues long. V was clipped by 6 bases and J by 3 bases; unmatched bases: 7. Here the CDR3 reads CASRLAGASYNEQFF. CDR3 nucleotides: TGTGCCAGCAGGCTAGCGGGCGCAAGCTACAATGAGCAGTTCTTC.